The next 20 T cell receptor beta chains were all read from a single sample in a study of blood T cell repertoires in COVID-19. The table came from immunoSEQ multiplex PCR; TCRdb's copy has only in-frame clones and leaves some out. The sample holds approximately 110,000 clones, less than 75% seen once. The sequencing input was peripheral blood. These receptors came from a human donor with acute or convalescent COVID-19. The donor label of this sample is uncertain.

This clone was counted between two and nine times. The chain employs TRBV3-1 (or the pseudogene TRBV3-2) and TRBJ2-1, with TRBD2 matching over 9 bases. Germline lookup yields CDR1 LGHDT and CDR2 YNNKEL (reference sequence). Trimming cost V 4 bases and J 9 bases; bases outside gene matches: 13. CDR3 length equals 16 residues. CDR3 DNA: TGTGCCAGCAGCCTAGGACTAGCGTCATCCCCCAGTGAGCAGTTCTTC. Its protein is CASSLGLASSPSEQFF.

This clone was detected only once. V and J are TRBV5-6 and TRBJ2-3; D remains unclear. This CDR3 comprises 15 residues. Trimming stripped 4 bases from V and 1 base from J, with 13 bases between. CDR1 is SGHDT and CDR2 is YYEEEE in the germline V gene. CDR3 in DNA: TGTGCCAGCAGCCCAGGATATGCGCGCACAGATACGCAGTATTTT. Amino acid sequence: CASSPGYARTDTQYF.

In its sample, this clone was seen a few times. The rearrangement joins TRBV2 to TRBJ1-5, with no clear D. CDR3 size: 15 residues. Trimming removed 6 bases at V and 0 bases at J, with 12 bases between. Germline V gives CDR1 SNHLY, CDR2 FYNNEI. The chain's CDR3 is CASRPDWNSNQPQHF. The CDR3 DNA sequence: TGTGCCAGCAGACCCGACTGGAATAGCAATCAGCCCCAGCATTTT. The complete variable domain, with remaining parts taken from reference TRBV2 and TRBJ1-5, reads EPEVTQTPSHQVTQMGQEVILRCVPISNHLYFYWYRQILGQKVEFLVSFYNNEISEKSEIFDDQFSVERPDGSNFTLKIRSTKLEDSAMYFCASRPDWNSNQPQHFGDGTRLSIL.

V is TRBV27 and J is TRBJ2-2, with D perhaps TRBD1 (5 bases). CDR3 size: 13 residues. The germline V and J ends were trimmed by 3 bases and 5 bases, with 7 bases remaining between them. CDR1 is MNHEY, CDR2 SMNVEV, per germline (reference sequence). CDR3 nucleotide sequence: TGTGCCAGCAGTTTGGGGCGGACCGGGGAGCTGTTTTTT. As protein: CASSLGRTGELFF.

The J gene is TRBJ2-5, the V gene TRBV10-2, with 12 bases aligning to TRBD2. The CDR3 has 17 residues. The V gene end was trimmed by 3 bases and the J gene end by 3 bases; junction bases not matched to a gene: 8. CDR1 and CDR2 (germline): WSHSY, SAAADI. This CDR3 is CASSDGPSGGAKETQYF. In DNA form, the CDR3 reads TGCGCCAGCAGTGACGGCCCTAGCGGGGGGGCCAAAGAGACCCAGTACTTC.

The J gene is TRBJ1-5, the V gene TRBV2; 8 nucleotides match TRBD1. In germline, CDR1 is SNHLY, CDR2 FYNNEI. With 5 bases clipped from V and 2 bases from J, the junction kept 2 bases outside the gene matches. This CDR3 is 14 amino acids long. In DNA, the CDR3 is TGTGCCAGCAGTTCGGACAGGGGCAATCAGCCCCAGCATTTT. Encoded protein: CASSSDRGNQPQHF. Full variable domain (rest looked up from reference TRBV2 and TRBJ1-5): EPEVTQTPSHQVTQMGQEVILRCVPISNHLYFYWYRQILGQKVEFLVSFYNNEISEKSEIFDDQFSVERPDGSNFTLKIRSTKLEDSAMYFCASSSDRGNQPQHFGDGTRLSIL.

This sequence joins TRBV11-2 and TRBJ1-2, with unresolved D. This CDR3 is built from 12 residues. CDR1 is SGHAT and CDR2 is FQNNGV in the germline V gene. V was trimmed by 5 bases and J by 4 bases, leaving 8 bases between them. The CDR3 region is CASSPTGYGYTF. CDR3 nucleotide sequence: TGTGCCAGCAGCCCTACCGGCTATGGCTACACCTTC.

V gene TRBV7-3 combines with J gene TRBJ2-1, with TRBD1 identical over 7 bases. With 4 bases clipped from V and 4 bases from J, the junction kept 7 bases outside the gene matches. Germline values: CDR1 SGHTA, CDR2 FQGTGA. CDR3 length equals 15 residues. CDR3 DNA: TGTGCCAGCAGCTCAACAGGGGCCGAGTACAATGAGCAGTTCTTC. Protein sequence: CASSSTGAEYNEQFF. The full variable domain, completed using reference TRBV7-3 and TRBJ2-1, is GAGVSQTPSNKVTEKGKYVELRCDPISGHTALYWYRQSLGQGPEFLIYFQGTGAADDSGLPNDRFFAVRPEGSVSTLKIQRTERGDSAVYLCASSSTGAEYNEQFFGPGTRLTVL.

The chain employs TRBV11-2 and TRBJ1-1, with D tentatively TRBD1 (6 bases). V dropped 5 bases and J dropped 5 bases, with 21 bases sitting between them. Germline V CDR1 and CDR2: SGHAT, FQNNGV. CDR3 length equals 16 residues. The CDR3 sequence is CASSPRGQGLGTEAFF. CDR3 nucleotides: TGTGCCAGCAGCCCTAGGGGCCAGGGGTTAGGGACTGAAGCTTTCTTT.

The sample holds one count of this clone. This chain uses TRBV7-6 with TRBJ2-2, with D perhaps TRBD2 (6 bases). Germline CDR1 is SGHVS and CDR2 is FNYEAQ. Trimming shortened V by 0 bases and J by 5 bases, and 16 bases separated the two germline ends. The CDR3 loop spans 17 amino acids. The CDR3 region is CASSLARSGPGTGELFF. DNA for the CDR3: TGTGCCAGCAGCTTAGCGCGCAGCGGGCCGGGGACCGGGGAGCTGTTTTTT.

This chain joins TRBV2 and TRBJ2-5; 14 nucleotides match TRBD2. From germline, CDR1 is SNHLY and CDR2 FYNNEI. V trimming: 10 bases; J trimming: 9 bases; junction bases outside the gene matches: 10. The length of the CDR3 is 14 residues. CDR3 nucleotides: TGTGCCACCGGGACTAGCGGGGGTGCCTCTCCCCAGTACTTC. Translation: CATGTSGGASPQYF.

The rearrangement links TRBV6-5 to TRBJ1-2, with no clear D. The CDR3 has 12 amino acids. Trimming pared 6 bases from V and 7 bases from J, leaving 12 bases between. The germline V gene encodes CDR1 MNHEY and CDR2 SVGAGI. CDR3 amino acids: CASSLGGSGYTF. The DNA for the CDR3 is TGTGCCAGCAGCCTCGGAGGGAGTGGCTACACCTTC.

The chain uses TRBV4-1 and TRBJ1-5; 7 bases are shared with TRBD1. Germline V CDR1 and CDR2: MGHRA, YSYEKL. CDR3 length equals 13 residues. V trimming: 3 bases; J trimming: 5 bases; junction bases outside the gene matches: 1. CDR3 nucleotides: TGCGCCAGCAGCCAGCAGGGGGATCAGCCCCAGCATTTT. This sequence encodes CASSQQGDQPQHF.

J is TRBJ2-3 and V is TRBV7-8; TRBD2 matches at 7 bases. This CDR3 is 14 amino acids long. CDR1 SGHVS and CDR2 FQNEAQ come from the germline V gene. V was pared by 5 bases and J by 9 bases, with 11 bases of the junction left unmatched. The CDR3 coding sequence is TGTGCCAGCAGCCCCAGGATGGGGGGGAACACGCAGTATTTT. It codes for CASSPRMGGNTQYF. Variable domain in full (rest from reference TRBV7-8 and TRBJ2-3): GAGVSQSPRYKVAKRGQDVALRCDPISGHVSLFWYQQALGQGPEFLTYFQNEAQLDKSGLPSDRFFAERPEGSVSTLKIQRTQQEDSAVYLCASSPRMGGNTQYFGPGTRLTVL.

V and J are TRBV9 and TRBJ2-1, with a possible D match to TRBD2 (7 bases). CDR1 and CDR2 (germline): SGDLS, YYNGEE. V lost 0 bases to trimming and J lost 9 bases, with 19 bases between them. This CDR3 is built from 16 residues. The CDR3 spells CASSVEAQGGAGEQFF. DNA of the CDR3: TGTGCCAGCAGCGTAGAGGCACAGGGAGGGGCGGGTGAGCAGTTCTTC.

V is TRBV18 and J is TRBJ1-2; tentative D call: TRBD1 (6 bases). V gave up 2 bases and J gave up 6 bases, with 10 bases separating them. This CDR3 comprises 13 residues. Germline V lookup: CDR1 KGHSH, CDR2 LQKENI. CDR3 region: CASSPRQEDGYTF. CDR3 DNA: TGTGCCAGCTCACCAAGACAGGAGGATGGCTACACCTTC.

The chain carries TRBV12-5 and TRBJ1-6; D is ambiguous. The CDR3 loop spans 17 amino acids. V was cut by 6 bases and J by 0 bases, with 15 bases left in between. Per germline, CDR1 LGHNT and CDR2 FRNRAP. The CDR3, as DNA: TGTGCTAGTGGCTTTGTGGTTATGAGCTCCTATAATTCACCCCTCCACTTT. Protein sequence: CASGFVVMSSYNSPLHF.

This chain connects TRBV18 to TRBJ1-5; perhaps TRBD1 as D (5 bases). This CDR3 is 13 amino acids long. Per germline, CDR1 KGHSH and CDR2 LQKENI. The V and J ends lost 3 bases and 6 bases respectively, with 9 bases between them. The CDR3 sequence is CASSPSGGQPQHF. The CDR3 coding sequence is TGTGCCAGCTCACCGAGCGGGGGTCAGCCCCAGCATTTT. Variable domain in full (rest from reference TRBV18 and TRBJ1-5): NAGVMQNPRHLVRRRGQEARLRCSPMKGHSHVYWYRQLPEEGLKFMVYLQKENIIDESGMPKERFSAEFPKEGPSILRIQQVVRGDSAAYFCASSPSGGQPQHFGDGTRLSIL.

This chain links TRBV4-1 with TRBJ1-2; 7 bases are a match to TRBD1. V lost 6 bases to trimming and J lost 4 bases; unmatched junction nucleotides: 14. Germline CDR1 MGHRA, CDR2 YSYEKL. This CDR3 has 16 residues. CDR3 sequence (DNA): TGCGCCAGCAGACCCTGGACAGGCCCGGATACCTATGGCTACACCTTC. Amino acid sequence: CASRPWTGPDTYGYTF.

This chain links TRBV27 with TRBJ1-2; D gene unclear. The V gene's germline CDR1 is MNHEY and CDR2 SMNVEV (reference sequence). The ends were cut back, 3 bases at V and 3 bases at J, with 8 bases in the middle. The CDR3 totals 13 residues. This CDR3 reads CASSFGPDYGYTF. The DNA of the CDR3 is TGTGCCAGCAGTTTTGGTCCGGACTATGGCTACACCTTC.